The rows below give T cell receptor beta chains drawn from one sample of a study of CD8 T cells in Susac syndrome. Each CDR3 protein is one row after TCRdb ran MiXCR on the immunoSEQ multiplex PCR reads. The table records tens of thousands of distinct CDR3 sequences, 85% to 95% of them present only once. Specimen: CD8+ T cells from PBMCs. Receptors were obtained from a human donor with multiple sclerosis. Each CDR3 is given with its conserved first and last residue. Each record gives: CDR3 DNA, CDR3 protein, J gene, clone size, D gene, V gene. D genes are given only for firm matches. A clone size is listed for some rows: how often the clone was seen (once, few, many), or a class if it is expanded.

TGTGCCAGCGGGGACCGGGACAGGGTACCAGATACGCAGTATTTT CASGDRDRVPDTQYF TRBJ2-3 NA TRBD1 TRBV2
TGTGCCAGCAGCTCTACCCCGCAGGGAACTAATGAAAAACTGTTTTTT CASSSTPQGTNEKLFF TRBJ1-4 few NA TRBV7-6
TGTGCCAGCAGCCCGGACTTCACCGGGGAGCTGTTTTTT CASSPDFTGELFF TRBJ2-2 NA NA TRBV5-6
TGCAGCGTTGGTGGGATTTCGAGGGGGCTGGCAGATACGCAGTATTTT CSVGGISRGLADTQYF TRBJ2-3 once TRBD1 TRBV29-1
TGTGCCAGCAGCCAGCAAGAGACCCAGTACTTC CASSQQETQYF TRBJ2-5 once NA TRBV12-3/TRBV12-4
TGCAGCGTTGAGGGTCCCCTCGGGGGCTACACCTTC CSVEGPLGGYTF TRBJ1-2 NA NA TRBV29-1
TGTGCCAGCAGCCAAGACAGCCTCTACAATGAGCAGTTCTTC CASSQDSLYNEQFF TRBJ2-1 NA NA TRBV3-1
TGTGCCAGCAGCCCAGGGACGGTGAAAACAGATACGCAGTATTTT CASSPGTVKTDTQYF TRBJ2-3 NA NA TRBV9
TGCGCCAGCAGCGCGAGCGGCAGCTCCTACAATGAGCAGTTCTTC CASSASGSSYNEQFF TRBJ2-1 NA NA TRBV5-1
TGCGCCAGCAGCCCCCGGGGCGGGGTTCGAGGCTACACCTTC CASSPRGGVRGYTF TRBJ1-2 NA NA TRBV4-3
TGTGCCAGCAGCTCGTCCGGGGCCAATCAGCCCCAGCATTTT CASSSSGANQPQHF TRBJ1-5 NA NA TRBV11-1
TGTGCCAGCAGCCCCCGTGGGAGCATGAACACTGAAGCTTTCTTT CASSPRGSMNTEAFF TRBJ1-1 NA NA TRBV13
TGTGCCAGCAGCTTATCTCCGTCGCCACCCCTCCACTTT CASSLSPSPPLHF TRBJ1-6 NA NA TRBV13
TGTGCCAGCAGCTCAGTAACATGGACAACAAGGATGAACACTGAAGCTTTCTTT CASSSVTWTTRMNTEAFF TRBJ1-1 NA NA TRBV7-9
TGTGCCAGCAGCTCAGCCACAGATACGCAGTATTTT CASSSATDTQYF TRBJ2-3 NA NA TRBV7-9
TGCGCCAGCAGCCAAGGGCTAGCGGGAGCCAATGAGCAGTTCTTC CASSQGLAGANEQFF TRBJ2-1 NA TRBD2 TRBV4-1
TGTGCCAGCAGCTTGGTCCAGGGTGTAGATACGCAGTATTTT CASSLVQGVDTQYF TRBJ2-3 NA NA TRBV5-4
TGTGCCACCGGAGCTGACAGTTCCACCGGGGAGCTGTTTTTT CATGADSSTGELFF TRBJ2-2 NA NA TRBV24-1
TGTGCCAGTAGTGCAAGGACATTCCAGGATGGCTACACCTTC CASSARTFQDGYTF TRBJ1-2 NA NA TRBV19
TGTGCCAGCAGCCAAGATAGGGGACAGGCGCCCTATGGCTACACCTTC CASSQDRGQAPYGYTF TRBJ1-2 NA TRBD1 TRBV4-2
TGCGCCAGCAGTGAGACAGGGGAAAACAATGAGCAGTTCTTC CASSETGENNEQFF TRBJ2-1 NA TRBD1 TRBV5-1
TGCAGTGCTAAGGGGAACACCGGGGAGCTGTTTTTT CSAKGNTGELFF TRBJ2-2 NA NA TRBV20-1
TGCGCCAGCAGCTTTCAACCGGGACAGTCCTACGAGCAGTACTTC CASSFQPGQSYEQYF TRBJ2-7 NA TRBD1 TRBV5-1